The present T cell receptor (beta chain) was sequenced within a study of patients and donors after allogeneic stem cell transplantation. Trimming took off 5 bases at V and 8 bases at J, with 9 bases between the two ends. In germline, CDR1 is SNHLY, CDR2 FYNNEI. The CDR3 totals 12 residues. TCRdb re-called the RT-PCR reads through MiXCR, storing one row per CDR3 protein. Of about a million distinct CDR3 sequences listed, over 15% are singletons. This clonotype turned up a few times. Sample: blood, either unsorted or a sorted T cell fraction (not recorded which). The V and J genes are TRBV2 and TRBJ1-4; no reliable D call. This clonotype originated in a human donor who was either an allogeneic HSCT recipient or a stem cell or donor lymphocyte infusion donor (not recorded which). It is not recorded whose cells these are; they may come from a transplant donor. Here the CDR3 reads CASSWGGEKLFF. The DNA of the CDR3 is TGTGCCAGCAGTTGGGGTGGGGAAAAACTGTTTTTT.